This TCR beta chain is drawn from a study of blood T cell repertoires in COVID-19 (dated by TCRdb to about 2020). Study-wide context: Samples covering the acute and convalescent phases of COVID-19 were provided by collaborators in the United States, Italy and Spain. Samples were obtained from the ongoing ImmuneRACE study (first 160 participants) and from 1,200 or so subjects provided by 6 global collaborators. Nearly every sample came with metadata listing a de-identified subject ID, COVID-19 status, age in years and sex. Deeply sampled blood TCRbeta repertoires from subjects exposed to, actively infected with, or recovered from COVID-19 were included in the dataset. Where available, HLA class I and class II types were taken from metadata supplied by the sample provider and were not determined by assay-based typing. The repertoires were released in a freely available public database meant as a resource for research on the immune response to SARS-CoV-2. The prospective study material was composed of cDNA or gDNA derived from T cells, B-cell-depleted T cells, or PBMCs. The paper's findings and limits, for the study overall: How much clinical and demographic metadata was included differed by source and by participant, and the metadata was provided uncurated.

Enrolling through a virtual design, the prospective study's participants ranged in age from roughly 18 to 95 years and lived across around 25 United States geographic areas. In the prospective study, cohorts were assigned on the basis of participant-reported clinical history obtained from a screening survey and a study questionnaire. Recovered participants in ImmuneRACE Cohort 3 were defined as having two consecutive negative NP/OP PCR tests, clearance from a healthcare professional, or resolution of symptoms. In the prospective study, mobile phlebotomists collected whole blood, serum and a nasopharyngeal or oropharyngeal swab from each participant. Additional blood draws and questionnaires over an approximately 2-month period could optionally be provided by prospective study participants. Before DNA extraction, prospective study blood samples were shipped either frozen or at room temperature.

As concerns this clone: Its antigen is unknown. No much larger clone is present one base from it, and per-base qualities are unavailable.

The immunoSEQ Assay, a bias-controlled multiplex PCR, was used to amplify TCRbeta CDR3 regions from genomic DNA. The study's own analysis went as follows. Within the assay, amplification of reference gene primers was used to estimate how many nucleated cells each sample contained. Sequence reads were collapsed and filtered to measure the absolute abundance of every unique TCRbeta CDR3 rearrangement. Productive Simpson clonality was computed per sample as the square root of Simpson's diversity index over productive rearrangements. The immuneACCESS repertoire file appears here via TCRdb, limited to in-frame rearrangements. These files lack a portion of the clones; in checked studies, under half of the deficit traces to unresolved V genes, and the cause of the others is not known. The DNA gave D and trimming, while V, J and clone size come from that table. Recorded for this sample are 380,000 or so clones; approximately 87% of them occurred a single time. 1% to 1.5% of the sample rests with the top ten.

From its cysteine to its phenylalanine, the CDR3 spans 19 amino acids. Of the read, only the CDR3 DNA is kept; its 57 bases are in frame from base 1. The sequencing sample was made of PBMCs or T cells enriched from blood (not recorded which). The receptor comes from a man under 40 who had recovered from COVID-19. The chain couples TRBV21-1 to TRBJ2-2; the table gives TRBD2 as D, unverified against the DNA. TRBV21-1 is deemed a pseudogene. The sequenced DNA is TGTGCCAGCAGCAAAGGGGGTGGCGGGGGCCCCCCCGGCACCGGGGAGCTGTTTTTT. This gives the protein CASSKGGGGGPPGTGELFF.